Following are 32 T cell receptor beta chains from one sample sequenced in a study of T-cell reconstitution after alpha-beta-depleted transplantation in children. Library preparation (for TCRbeta) was performed with unique molecular identifiers. TCRdb reanalysed the PCR reads using MiXCR and keeps one entry per CDR3 protein. Among about 140,000 distinct CDR3 sequences listed, around 10% were seen once. The sample was PBMCs, mostly from graft donor cells, taken 180 days after TCRalphabeta/CD19-depleted stem cell transplant. The receptor source for this set is a female patient between 2 and 15 years old who had a stem cell transplant for congenital amegakaryocytic thrombocytopenia, so the T cells may come from the graft donor.

This clonotype has just a few counts. This chain connects TRBV5-1 to TRBJ2-2; 7 bases are a match to TRBD1. Germline assignment: CDR1 SGHRS and CDR2 YFSETQ. Trimming removed 0 bases from V and 1 base from J; junction bases left unmatched: 0. This CDR3 has 15 residues. In nucleotides, the CDR3 is TGCGCCAGCAGCTTGGGGGACAGGAACACCGGGGAGCTGTTTTTT. Encoded protein: CASSLGDRNTGELFF.

There are a few counts of this clonotype. The chain combines TRBV20-1 with TRBJ2-7; D may be TRBD1 (6 bases). The V and J ends lost 3 bases and 5 bases respectively, with 11 bases between them. CDR1 and CDR2 from the germline V gene are DFQATT and SNEGSKA (reference sequence). The CDR3 contains 12 residues. The CDR3 nucleotides are TGCAGTGCTAGTGCAGGGGTCCACGAGCAGTACTTC. It encodes CSASAGVHEQYF.

This clonotype was found many times. The CDR3 reads CAAGYGIYGANVLTF. The CDR3 nucleotides read TGTGCCGCAGGGTACGGGATTTACGGGGCCAACGTCCTGACTTTC. This chain connects TRBV27 to TRBJ2-6; the D gene could be TRBD1 or TRBD2 (5 bases each). The CDR3 length is 15 residues. Germline assignment: CDR1 MNHEY and CDR2 SMNVEV (reference sequence). The V gene lost 11 bases and the J gene lost 4 bases, with 18 bases spanning the gap.

V and J are TRBV5-6 and TRBJ2-7; D call uncertain. The germline CDR1 and CDR2 sequences are SGHDT and YYEEEE. The CDR3 runs to 14 residues. Deletions cut 9 bases from V and 0 bases from J, with 16 bases between. The CDR3 DNA follows: TGTGCCATGAGCCCCGGGCTCGCCTCCTACGAGCAGTACTTC. Protein: CAMSPGLASYEQYF.

This clonotype was seen more than once but under ten times. The chain uses TRBV20-1 and TRBJ2-7; D gene uncertain. This CDR3 region has 11 residues. Per germline, CDR1 DFQATT and CDR2 SNEGSKA (reference sequence). V gave up 2 bases and J gave up 4 bases, with 6 bases separating them. The CDR3 protein is CSARSMYEQYF. The CDR3 DNA sequence: TGCAGTGCTAGATCTATGTACGAGCAGTACTTC.

This clonotype was recorded at least ten times. The rearrangement uses TRBV3-1 and TRBJ2-7; possible D gene TRBD1, 6 bases. The CDR3 contains 18 residues. V was clipped by 3 bases and J by 1 base, with 22 bases between them. Germline values: CDR1 LGHDT, CDR2 YNNKEL (reference sequence). CDR3 sequence: CASSQVPWDNQYSYEQYF. The CDR3 nucleotides read TGTGCCAGCAGCCAGGTACCCTGGGACAATCAGTATTCCTACGAGCAGTACTTC.

This chain links TRBV6-5 with TRBJ2-2; the D is unclear. There are 15 residues in the CDR3. V was shortened by 4 bases and J by 7 bases, with 16 bases between the two germline ends. Looked up from germline, CDR1 is MNHEY and CDR2 is SVGAGI. In DNA, the CDR3 is TGTGCCAGCAGTTCCCCGCGTACCCAACGCGGGGAGCTGTTTTTT. This gives the protein CASSSPRTQRGELFF.

V is TRBV12-5 and J is TRBJ2-2; 11 nucleotides line up with TRBD2. The trim removed 0 bases at V and 6 bases at J, leaving 3 bases unmatched. The germline gives CDR1 LGHNT, CDR2 FRNRAP. The CDR3 loop spans 16 amino acids. The CDR3 DNA sequence: TGTGCTAGTGGTTTGGTGACTAGCGGGATGTCCGGGGAGCTGTTTTTT. Translating gives CASGLVTSGMSGELFF.

This clonotype was picked up many times. CDR3 sequence reads: CASSISGSSYEQYF. The DNA of the CDR3 is TGTGCCAGCAGCATTAGCGGGAGCTCCTACGAGCAGTACTTC. The chain recombines TRBV7-6 with TRBJ2-7, with 9 bases aligning to TRBD2. J was trimmed by 0 bases and V by 5 bases; bases with no gene match: 2. The CDR3 has 14 amino acids. Germline V gene sequence: CDR1 SGHVS, CDR2 FNYEAQ.

This clonotype was counted many times. The V call is TRBV20-1, the J call TRBJ2-7; the D gene is possibly TRBD1 (5 bases). The germline V and J ends were trimmed by 5 bases and 4 bases, with 9 bases remaining between them. Per germline, CDR1 DFQATT and CDR2 SNEGSKA (reference sequence). The CDR3 has 11 amino acids. The CDR3 reads CSASRQYEQYF. The DNA for the CDR3 is TGCAGTGCTTCACGACAGTACGAGCAGTACTTC.

This clonotype was counted only a few times. The chain carries TRBV6-5 and TRBJ2-2; perhaps TRBD1 as D (5 bases). The germline V gene has CDR1 MNHEY and CDR2 SVGAGI. CDR3 length equals 17 residues. V was pared by 2 bases and J by 5 bases, with 18 bases between. The CDR3 spells CASSYHFGQGGTGELFF. In nucleotides, the CDR3 is TGTGCCAGCAGTTACCATTTCGGCCAGGGTGGAACCGGGGAGCTGTTTTTT.

This clonotype was counted ten times or more. This chain joins TRBV5-1 and TRBJ2-2; 11 nucleotides agree with TRBD2. Per germline, CDR1 SGHRS and CDR2 YFSETQ. Unmatched junction bases numbered 2, after V lost 6 bases and J lost 4 bases. This CDR3 comprises 14 residues. CDR3 bases: TGCGCCAGCACCGGGACTAGCGGCACCGGGGAGCTGTTTTTT. Translating it yields CASTGTSGTGELFF. The variable domain in full, completed from reference TRBV5-1 and TRBJ2-2, reads KAGVTQTPRYLIKTRGQQVTLSCSPISGHRSVSWYQQTPGQGLQFLFEYFSETQRNKGNFPGRFSGRQFSNSRSEMNVSTLELGDSALYLCASTGTSGTGELFFGEGSRLTVL.

CDR3 residues: CASSPRLAGAGEQYF. CDR3 nucleotides: TGTGCCAGCAGCCCGCGACTAGCGGGGGCGGGGGAGCAGTACTTC. V usage is TRBV7-2 and J usage is TRBJ2-7; 12 nucleotides line up with TRBD2. The CDR3 covers 15 residues. Per the germline V gene, CDR1 is SGHTA and CDR2 is FQGNSA. The trim removed 5 bases at V and 7 bases at J, leaving 9 bases unmatched.

V is TRBV11-2 and J is TRBJ2-3, with D perhaps TRBD1 (6 bases). This CDR3 is built from 16 residues. Germline lookup yields CDR1 SGHAT and CDR2 FQNNGV. V lost 0 bases to trimming and J lost 5 bases, with 15 bases between them. The CDR3, as DNA: TGTGCCAGCAGCTTAGATCCGGTGGGGGCCGTAGATACGCAGTATTTT. Protein: CASSLDPVGAVDTQYF.

Points on this clonotype: This may be a read error: a much more frequent sequence differs by one nucleotide. This sequence joins TRBV12-3 or TRBV12-4 and TRBJ2-2, with a weak D call TRBD2 (6 bases). This CDR3 has 12 residues. CDR3 amino acids: CASSSEFGGLFF. The CDR3 nucleotides are TGTGCCAGCAGCTCCGAATTCGGGGGGCTGTTTTTT.

Comments on this clonotype: A junction boundary mismatches the germline segment, possibly from a read error. DNA of the CDR3: TGCAGTGCTCGTGACAGGGTACGATCTCAGCACCAGCATTTT. This encodes CSARDRVRSQHQHF. The rearrangement joins TRBV20-1 to TRBJ1-5; 7 bases are shared with TRBD1. Germline V gene data show CDR1 as DFQATT and CDR2 as SNEGSKA (reference sequence). The CDR3 is 14 amino acids.

CDR3 residues: CSAPPGTAFIGEQYF. The CDR3, as DNA: TGCAGTGCCCCCCCCGGCACAGCGTTCATCGGGGAGCAGTACTTC. The chain recombines TRBV20-1 with TRBJ2-7; D gene uncertain. The V and J ends lost 6 bases and 7 bases respectively, with 25 bases between them. The CDR3 runs to 15 residues. Germline lookup yields CDR1 DFQATT and CDR2 SNEGSKA (reference sequence).

This clonotype was counted many times. This chain connects TRBV29-1 to TRBJ2-5; the match to TRBD1 covers 9 bases. V shed 4 bases, J shed 1 base, and the junction held 10 bases outside the gene matches. Germline-derived CDR1 and CDR2 are SQVTM and ANQGSEA. CDR3 size: 16 residues. The CDR3 is CSVAGTGFLVQETQYF. CDR3 DNA: TGCAGCGTTGCCGGGACAGGGTTTTTGGTCCAAGAGACCCAGTACTTC. Looking up the rest from reference TRBV29-1 and TRBJ2-5 gives the full variable domain: SAVISQKPSRDICQRGTSLTIQCQVDSQVTMMFWYRQQPGQSLTLIATANQGSEATYESGFVIDKFPISRPNLTFSTLTVSNMSPEDSSIYLCSVAGTGFLVQETQYFGPGTRLLVL.

This clonotype was detected ten times or more. The CDR3 DNA is TGCAGTGCTAGGTCCCTCGAAGGCTCCTACGAGCAGTACTTC. Encoded protein: CSARSLEGSYEQYF. The chain combines TRBV20-1 with TRBJ2-7; no firm D call. CDR3 length: 14 residues. V lost 3 bases, J lost 0 bases, and 12 bases lay in between. CDR1 is DFQATT, CDR2 SNEGSKA, per germline (reference sequence).

This clonotype was observed a handful of times. This sequence joins TRBV29-1 and TRBJ1-1; no clear D gene. The V end lost 0 bases, the J end lost 1 base, and 12 bases lay between the germline ends. The V gene's germline CDR1 is SQVTM and CDR2 ANQGSEA. CDR3 length: 15 amino acids. DNA of the CDR3: TGCAGCGTTGAAGATCAATATAGGGCGAACACTGAAGCTTTCTTT. Translating it yields CSVEDQYRANTEAFF.

The chain couples TRBV4-1 to TRBJ2-3, with TRBD1 matching 11 bases. The germline V gene encodes CDR1 MGHRA and CDR2 YSYEKL. J gave up 2 bases and V 4 bases, and 5 bases lay outside the gene matches. The CDR3 length is 16 residues. CDR3 sequence reads: CASSPGQGASTDTQYF. The CDR3 DNA reads as TGCGCCAGCAGCCCCGGACAGGGGGCCTCCACAGATACGCAGTATTTT.

This clonotype was seen at least ten times. This chain links TRBV7-6 with TRBJ2-1; 10 bases fit TRBD2. Germline CDR1 reads SGHVS; CDR2 reads FNYEAQ. The CDR3 extends over 15 amino acids. The J segment lost 5 bases and the V segment lost 0 bases, leaving 1 base of the junction unmatched. CDR3 in amino acids: CASSLAGLADNEQFF. CDR3 bases: TGTGCCAGCAGCTTAGCTGGACTAGCGGACAATGAGCAGTTCTTC.

This clonotype came up many times. The rearrangement links TRBV10-3 to TRBJ2-5; maybe TRBD1 (5 bases). Germline assignment: CDR1 ENHRY and CDR2 SYGVKD. Trimming removed 4 bases from V and 3 bases from J, with 9 bases in between. There are 13 residues in the CDR3. CDR3 amino acids: CAISVAGKETQYF. The CDR3 region has the DNA TGTGCCATCAGTGTCGCAGGGAAAGAGACCCAGTACTTC.

This clonotype was detected ten times or more. The J gene is TRBJ2-1, the V gene TRBV10-3, with D unclear. Between the trimmed V and J ends, which lost 3 bases and 6 bases, there was a span of 18 bases. Germline CDR1 is ENHRY and CDR2 is SYGVKD. The CDR3 spans 16 residues. The CDR3 loop is CAISEVRLFGVNEQFF. The CDR3 coding sequence is TGTGCCATCAGTGAAGTTCGGCTATTTGGCGTCAATGAGCAGTTCTTC.

This clonotype appeared a few times. The V call is TRBV12-3 or TRBV12-4, the J call TRBJ2-5; D is possibly TRBD1 (6 bases). V was shortened by 8 bases and J by 2 bases, with 18 bases between the two germline ends. The CDR3 runs to 15 residues. CDR3 DNA sequence: TGTGCCAGCGGCGGACAGACCCTGGGTCAAGAGACCCAGTACTTC. It translates to CASGGQTLGQETQYF.

This clonotype was picked up many times. This rearrangement joins TRBV5-1 to TRBJ2-1, with TRBD2 matching over 8 bases. V shed 3 bases and J 7 bases; nucleotides not matched to a gene: 6. The length of the CDR3 is 14 residues. Looked up from germline, CDR1 is SGHRS and CDR2 is YFSETQ. CDR3 sequence: CASSSTSVVNEQFF. The CDR3 nucleotides are TGCGCCAGCAGCTCGACTAGCGTAGTGAATGAGCAGTTCTTC.

This clonotype was counted only a few times. This chain connects TRBV5-1 to TRBJ2-6; no clear D. The CDR3 length is 17 residues. V was clipped by 0 bases and J by 3 bases, with 13 bases between them. CDR1 is SGHRS and CDR2 is YFSETQ in the germline V gene. CDR3 nucleotide sequence: TGCGCCAGCAGCTTGGGTCCGGGTATCAGTGGGGCCAACGTCCTGACTTTC. Encoded protein: CASSLGPGISGANVLTF.

A word on this clonotype: A much larger clone differs from this one at a single base, so this may be a read error. In nucleotides, the CDR3 is TGTACCAGCAGTTTAGCGGCAAGGGGTCAGCCCCAGCATTTT. Residues: CTSSLAARGQPQHF. V is TRBV12-3 or TRBV12-4 and J is TRBJ1-5; D possibly corresponds to TRBD1 (5 bases). The CDR3 totals 14 residues.

This clonotype has ten or more counts. The rearrangement uses TRBV29-1 and TRBJ2-7; D possibly corresponds to TRBD1 (6 bases). V gave up 6 bases and J gave up 6 bases, with 24 bases separating them. CDR1 and CDR2 from the germline V gene are SQVTM and ANQGSEA. The length of the CDR3 is 15 residues. The CDR3 DNA follows: TGCAGCGTGCTAGCCCGGACAGCAGGCTTTGGCGAGCAGTACTTC. Residues: CSVLARTAGFGEQYF.

In this sample, this clonotype turned up a few times. The chain uses TRBV10-3 and TRBJ2-2, with D perhaps TRBD1 (7 bases). V was pared by 10 bases and J by 6 bases, with 18 bases between. The V gene's germline CDR1 is ENHRY and CDR2 SYGVKD. The CDR3 sequence is 14 residues long. Here the CDR3 DNA reads TGTGCCACACGGGGGCAGGGGGGCTCCGGGGAGCTGTTTTTT. It is translated as CATRGQGGSGELFF.

This rearrangement joins TRBV11-2 to TRBJ1-1; D gene ambiguous. Trimming took 3 bases from V and 6 from J, leaving 11 bases between them. This CDR3 spans 13 amino acids. The germline V gene encodes CDR1 SGHAT and CDR2 FQNNGV. For the CDR3, the DNA is TGTGCCAGCAGCTTTTCCCGTGTCGCTGAAGCTTTCTTT. Translated, it gives CASSFSRVAEAFF.

The chain employs TRBV7-3 and TRBJ1-1; TRBD1 might be the D (6 bases). Trimming pared 8 bases from V and 11 bases from J, leaving 21 bases between. CDR3 length: 13 amino acids. Germline-derived CDR1 and CDR2 are SGHTA and FQGTGA. CDR3 sequence reads: CASLEVAGAVAFF. The CDR3 nucleotides are TGTGCCAGCCTGGAAGTTGCGGGGGCCGTCGCTTTCTTT.